The clone carrying this T cell receptor beta chain was recorded once. V shed 1 base and J shed 4 bases, with 12 bases lying between them. Germline V lookup: CDR1 SGHRS, CDR2 YFSETQ. The CDR3 covers 15 residues. The sample originates from a study of blood T cell repertoires in COVID-19. Study in general: From the United States, Italy and Spain came samples of acute and convalescent COVID-19.

Measured with immunoSEQ multiplex PCR; TCRdb has only the in-frame clones, and not every one. Of fewer than 200,000 clones listed, roughly 73% are singletons. This rearrangement joins TRBV5-1 to TRBJ2-1; possible D gene TRBD1, 7 bases. The clonotype was recovered from a man in his 70s with acute or convalescent COVID-19. Source material: peripheral blood. The chain's CDR3 is CASSLSQGTYNEQFF. CDR3 sequence (DNA): TGCGCCAGCAGCTTGTCACAGGGGACTTACAATGAGCAGTTCTTC. Supplemented by reference TRBV5-1 and TRBJ2-1, the full variable domain reads KAGVTQTPRYLIKTRGQQVTLSCSPISGHRSVSWYQQTPGQGLQFLFEYFSETQRNKGNFPGRFSGRQFSNSRSEMNVSTLELGDSALYLCASSLSQGTYNEQFFGPGTRLTVL.